The sequence of this TCR beta chain was determined in a study of T cells in Graves' hyperthyroidism and ophthalmopathy. In its sample, this clonotype was seen a few times. RNA transcripts were the template for amplifying TCR beta CDR3 regions. In the first-round RT-PCR of the TCR CDR3, the HTBI primer set was used. From the multiplex PCR reads, TCRdb called clonotypes with MiXCR, one entry per CDR3 protein. The table includes 640,000 or so distinct CDR3 sequences, 12% to 15% detected once. Per germline, CDR1 LGHNA and CDR2 YNFKEQ. Deletions cut 7 bases from V and 2 bases from J, with 15 bases between. The CDR3 contains 15 residues.

This sequence originates from a woman aged 18-29 years with Graves' ophthalmopathy. The sample taken for sequencing was blood. The V gene is TRBV4-2, the J gene TRBJ1-3, with D possibly matching TRBD1 (5 bases). The CDR3 DNA follows: TGTGCCAGCACGTCGCATTCGGGGGCTGGAAACACCATATATTTT. This gives the protein CASTSHSGAGNTIYF.